Presented here are 11 T cell receptor beta chains from one specimen sequenced in a study of shared clonotypes between healthy human individuals. Naive CD8 populations comprised CD45RO-negative cells positively selected for CCR7, excluding terminally differentiated effector memory CD45RA+ cells. Repertoires were generated with immunoSEQ multiplex PCR, while TCRdb's copy carries only in-frame clones and drops some. The data contain about 2.2 million clones, around 95% of them singletons. The sequenced sample was naive CD8+ T cells from PBMCs. These receptors all stem from a man between 18 and 35 years old in good health. Some clones in this sample may be carry-over from other donors' samples.

The V call is TRBV7-3, the J call TRBJ1-2; D uncertain. CDR1 is SGHTA, CDR2 FQGTGA, per germline. This CDR3 contains 14 residues. V dropped 5 bases and J dropped 9 bases, with 19 bases sitting between them. CDR3 residues: CASSPRTELWRYTF. In DNA, the CDR3 is TGTGCCAGCAGCCCCCGGACGGAGCTATGGCGCTACACCTTC.

The J gene is TRBJ2-1, the V gene TRBV13; 10 nucleotides align to TRBD2. From germline, CDR1 is PRHDT and CDR2 FYEKMQ (reference sequence). The CDR3 has 16 residues. J gave up 8 bases and V 5 bases, and 12 bases lay outside the gene matches. CDR3 residues: CASSLPSGLAQHEQFF. As DNA, the CDR3 is TGTGCCAGCAGCCTTCCCTCGGGACTAGCGCAACATGAGCAGTTCTTC.

V gene TRBV19 combines with J gene TRBJ1-5; D not certain. V lost 9 bases to trimming and J lost 0 bases, with 12 bases between them. The CDR3 spans 14 residues. Per germline, CDR1 LNHDA and CDR2 SQIVND (reference sequence). The CDR3 reads CASTFWVSNQPQHF. CDR3 nucleotide sequence: TGTGCCAGCACCTTTTGGGTTAGCAATCAGCCCCAGCATTTT. Using reference TRBV19 and TRBJ1-5 for the parts outside the CDR3, the full variable domain is DGGITQSPKYLFRKEGQNVTLSCEQNLNHDAMYWYRQDPGQGLRLIYYSQIVNDFQKGDIAEGYSVSREKKESFPLTVTSAQKNPTAFYLCASTFWVSNQPQHFGDGTRLSIL.

The chain couples TRBV6-6 to TRBJ1-1, with TRBD1 matching over 9 bases. CDR3 size: 14 residues. With V trimmed by 6 bases and J by 6 bases, 8 bases remained unmatched. Germline V gives CDR1 MNHNY, CDR2 SVGAGI (reference sequence). CDR3 in DNA: TGTGCCAGCAGCCTACAGGGGGCGATGGCTGAAGCTTTCTTT. Translating gives CASSLQGAMAEAFF.

The chain uses TRBV6-4 and TRBJ2-7, with 11 bases aligning to TRBD2. This CDR3 is 19 amino acids long. Germline-derived CDR1 and CDR2 are MRHNA and SNTAGT. The V and J ends lost 4 bases and 5 bases, in that order; junction bases with no gene match: 19. The CDR3 loop reads CASSGAGTSGYTPTNEQYF. The CDR3 DNA reads as TGTGCCAGCAGTGGGGCCGGGACTAGCGGTTATACTCCCACTAACGAGCAGTACTTC.

The rearrangement links TRBV5-6 to TRBJ2-1; D possibly uses TRBD1 or TRBD2 (6 bases each). The CDR3 covers 17 residues. Trimming took off 0 bases at V and 7 bases at J, with 20 bases between the two ends. Per germline, CDR1 SGHDT and CDR2 YYEEEE. CDR3 DNA sequence: TGTGCCAGCAGCTTGGCCGGGGTGGGCAGGGGAGGTAATGAGCAGTTCTTC. Encoded protein: CASSLAGVGRGGNEQFF.

The chain couples TRBV7-9 to TRBJ1-4; 7 positions agree with TRBD1. V lost 6 bases and J lost 7; bases outside the gene matches: 2. Germline V CDR1 and CDR2: SEHNR, FQNEAQ (reference sequence). This CDR3 region has 12 residues. This CDR3 is CASSRQGEKLFF. CDR3 nucleotides: TGTGCCAGCAGTCGACAGGGTGAAAAACTGTTTTTT.

This chain links TRBV27 with TRBJ2-5, with a weak D call TRBD1 (6 bases). The CDR3 has 15 amino acids. V was trimmed by 1 base and J by 1 base, leaving 10 bases between them. Germline CDR1 reads MNHEY; CDR2 reads SMNVEV (reference sequence). The CDR3 sequence: CASSLFGQIQETQYF. In nucleotides, the CDR3 is TGTGCCAGCAGTTTATTCGGACAGATCCAAGAGACCCAGTACTTC.

The chain employs TRBV9 and TRBJ1-5; D unresolved. Germline V gene data show CDR1 as SGDLS and CDR2 as YYNGEE. V lost 2 bases and J 1 base, leaving 7 bases between the germline ends. This CDR3 contains 14 residues. The CDR3 nucleotides are TGTGCCAGCAGCGTTGACACGAGCAATCAGCCCCAGCATTTT. Protein: CASSVDTSNQPQHF. Variable domain in full (rest from reference TRBV9 and TRBJ1-5): DSGVTQTPKHLITATGQRVTLRCSPRSGDLSVYWYQQSLDQGLQFLIQYYNGEERAKGNILERFSAQQFPDLHSELNLSSLELGDSALYFCASSVDTSNQPQHFGDGTRLSIL.

V usage is TRBV9 and J usage is TRBJ2-7; D is perhaps TRBD1 or TRBD2 (5 bases each). CDR1 is SGDLS and CDR2 is YYNGEE in the germline V gene. Trimming took 0 bases from V and 4 from J, leaving 14 bases between them. This CDR3 contains 15 residues. The CDR3 DNA sequence: TGTGCCAGCAGCGTAGCGGCAGGGCGAGGGTACGAGCAGTACTTC. This translates into CASSVAAGRGYEQYF. The full variable domain, with the rest looked up from reference TRBV9 and TRBJ2-7, is DSGVTQTPKHLITATGQRVTLRCSPRSGDLSVYWYQQSLDQGLQFLIQYYNGEERAKGNILERFSAQQFPDLHSELNLSSLELGDSALYFCASSVAAGRGYEQYFGPGTRLTVT.

V is TRBV27 and J is TRBJ2-7; 11 bases are a match to TRBD2. Germline V gene lookup returns CDR1 MNHEY and CDR2 SMNVEV (reference sequence). V dropped 6 bases and J dropped 3; count of bases not matched to a gene: 7. The CDR3 is made up of 15 amino acids. The CDR3 loop is CASRTGLAAVYEQYF. DNA for the CDR3: TGTGCCAGCAGGACGGGACTAGCGGCAGTCTACGAGCAGTACTTC.